The clone carrying this T cell receptor beta chain came up a few times. Source study methods: By means of reference gene primer amplification, nucleated cell counts were estimated. Profiling relied on immunoSEQ multiplex PCR, and the TCRdb table lists in-frame clones only, not all of them. The DNA was the basis for D and trimming; V, J and clone size are from that table. The sample includes 90,000 to 120,000 clones, around 91% of them seen just once. The source of the sample is a study of blood T cell repertoires in COVID-19. The sequence came from a woman of 80 years or more with acute or convalescent COVID-19. Sequences were obtained from peripheral blood.

DNA for the CDR3: TGTGCCAGCAGCCCCGCCGGGACAGGGTATGAAAAACTGTTTTTT. Its translation: CASSPAGTGYEKLFF. The J gene is TRBJ1-4, the V gene TRBV5-5; TRBD1 aligns across 9 bases. The V and J ends lost 4 bases and 6 bases, in that order; junction bases with no gene match: 7. The CDR3 is 15 residues long. Germline lookup yields CDR1 SGHKS and CDR2 YYEKEE (reference sequence).